These 25 T cell receptor beta chains originate from one sample sequenced in a study of blood T cell repertoires in COVID-19. Profiled with immunoSEQ multiplex PCR; TCRdb holds only in-frame clones, not every one. The sample holds 200,000 to 300,000 clones, roughly 90% seen once. The source material was PBMCs or T cells enriched from blood (not recorded which). These receptors were obtained from a woman between 25 and 40 years old who had recovered from COVID-19.

The chain links TRBV7-6 to TRBJ2-1; perhaps TRBD2 as D (5 bases). This CDR3 is built from 19 residues. Trimming shortened V by 4 bases and J by 0 bases, and 22 bases separated the two germline ends. The germline CDR1 and CDR2 sequences are SGHVS and FNYEAQ. The CDR3 region has the DNA TGTGCCAGCAGCTCGAGACTCATCCGGCCGGGAAGCTCCTACAATGAGCAGTTCTTC. Protein: CASSSRLIRPGSSYNEQFF. Using reference TRBV7-6 and TRBJ2-1 for the parts outside the CDR3, the full variable domain is GAGVSQSPRYKVTKRGQDVALRCDPISGHVSLYWYRQALGQGPEFLTYFNYEAQQDKSGLPNDRFSAERPEGSISTLTIQRTEQRDSAMYRCASSSRLIRPGSSYNEQFFGPGTRLTVL.

The V gene is TRBV20-1, the J gene TRBJ1-5; D is possibly TRBD1 (5 bases). This CDR3 comprises 14 residues. The ends were cut back, 3 bases at V and 12 bases at J, with 21 bases in the middle. Germline loops: CDR1 DFQATT, CDR2 SNEGSKA (reference sequence). The CDR3 nucleotides read TGCAGTGCTAGTGATAGAATTCACCAGGGCCTCCAGCATTTT. The encoded protein is CSASDRIHQGLQHF.

The gene calls are TRBV7-2 and TRBJ1-5, with TRBD1 as a possible D gene (5 bases). Per germline, CDR1 SGHTA and CDR2 FQGNSA. This CDR3 spans 16 amino acids. With 1 base removed from V and 4 bases from J, the gap between germline ends came to 14 bases. CDR3 loop: CASSLGYAGMNQPQHF. Here the CDR3 DNA reads TGTGCCAGCAGCTTAGGATATGCAGGGATGAATCAGCCCCAGCATTTT.

V usage is TRBV27 and J usage is TRBJ2-3, with 12 bases identical to TRBD1. Germline values: CDR1 MNHEY, CDR2 SMNVEV (reference sequence). The ends lost 8 bases at V and 1 base at J; junction bases unmatched: 10. This CDR3 is built from 17 residues. CDR3 bases: TGTGCCAGCTCCATCCCCGGGACAGGGGGCGGCACAGATACGCAGTATTTT. Protein product: CASSIPGTGGGTDTQYF.

As for this clone: The sample has other DNA sequences that encode this CDR3 too. The gene calls are TRBV19 and TRBJ1-1; 7 positions agree with TRBD1. This CDR3 is 13 amino acids long. The V gene end was trimmed by 3 bases and the J gene end by 3 bases; junction bases not matched to a gene: 1. Germline V lookup: CDR1 LNHDA, CDR2 SQIVND (reference sequence). CDR3 in amino acids: CASSIDRDTEAFF. CDR3 in DNA: TGTGCCAGTAGTATTGACAGGGACACTGAAGCTTTCTTT.

This chain joins TRBV7-9 and TRBJ2-5; 10 bases are a match to TRBD2. Germline V gene lookup returns CDR1 SEHNR and CDR2 FQNEAQ (reference sequence). The V segment lost 4 bases and the J segment 0 bases; nucleotides outside the gene matches: 8. The CDR3 has 17 amino acids. The CDR3 loop reads CASSYGLADLYQETQYF. CDR3 in DNA: TGTGCCAGCAGCTACGGACTAGCGGATCTGTACCAAGAGACCCAGTACTTC.

The V gene is TRBV18, the J gene TRBJ2-7; D is ambiguous. CDR3 length: 15 residues. The V and J ends lost 2 bases and 5 bases respectively, with 16 bases between them. CDR1 is KGHSH and CDR2 is LQKENI in the germline V gene. Here the CDR3 reads CASSPLGRLVDEQYF. The CDR3 region has the DNA TGTGCCAGCTCACCATTAGGCAGGTTAGTCGACGAGCAGTACTTC.

The J gene is TRBJ2-7, the V gene TRBV30; 7 bases fit TRBD1. The CDR3 has 14 amino acids. V gave up 2 bases and J gave up 2 bases; unmatched junction bases: 6. In germline, CDR1 is GTSNPN, CDR2 SVGIG (reference sequence). The CDR3: CAWSPDRAAYEQYF. In DNA, the CDR3 is TGTGCCTGGAGTCCTGACAGGGCGGCCTACGAGCAGTACTTC.

This clone has only one observation. This chain connects TRBV28 to TRBJ2-7; D possibly corresponds to TRBD2 (6 bases). The V and J ends lost 6 bases and 7 bases respectively, with 19 bases between them. CDR3 length: 14 amino acids. The germline V gene encodes CDR1 MDHEN and CDR2 SYDVKM. The CDR3 region has the DNA TGTGCCAGCAGCGACGGGGGTACCTGGGAAGAGCAGTACTTC. It is translated as CASSDGGTWEEQYF.

The chain carries TRBV9 and TRBJ1-1; D uncertain. This CDR3 region has 15 residues. Trimming cost V 4 bases and J 1 base, with 14 bases left between them. In germline, CDR1 is SGDLS, CDR2 YYNGEE. CDR3 amino acids: CASSSEGRGNTEAFF. The DNA for the CDR3 is TGTGCCAGCAGCTCCGAAGGGAGAGGGAACACTGAAGCTTTCTTT.

The chain recombines TRBV19 with TRBJ2-7; 8 bases agree with TRBD1. CDR3 length equals 14 residues. Germline CDR1 and CDR2: LNHDA and SQIVND (reference sequence). The ends lost 7 bases at V and 2 bases at J; junction bases unmatched: 7. The CDR3 protein is CASTRGQAPYEQYF. The CDR3 region has the DNA TGTGCCAGTACCCGGGGACAGGCCCCCTACGAGCAGTACTTC. The variable domain in full, completed from reference TRBV19 and TRBJ2-7, reads DGGITQSPKYLFRKEGQNVTLSCEQNLNHDAMYWYRQDPGQGLRLIYYSQIVNDFQKGDIAEGYSVSREKKESFPLTVTSAQKNPTAFYLCASTRGQAPYEQYFGPGTRLTVT.

The sample holds one count of this clone. The chain employs TRBV11-3 and TRBJ2-7, with D possibly TRBD2 on 6 matching bases. Trimming took 1 base from V and 3 from J, leaving 10 bases between them. The CDR3 is made up of 14 amino acids. The germline gives CDR1 SGHNT, CDR2 YENEEA. CDR3 sequence: CASSLAGRDYEQYF. CDR3 in DNA: TGTGCCAGCAGCTTAGCCGGGCGGGACTACGAGCAGTACTTC.

This sequence joins TRBV28 and TRBJ2-7; D unresolved. CDR3 size: 12 residues. Trimming pared 5 bases from V and 3 bases from J, leaving 8 bases between. Germline lookup yields CDR1 MDHEN and CDR2 SYDVKM. For the CDR3, the DNA is TGTGCCAGCAGTCTGGCGGACTACGAGCAGTACTTC. Protein sequence: CASSLADYEQYF.

The V and J genes are TRBV28 and TRBJ2-1, with 10 bases that match TRBD2. CDR3 size: 15 residues. Unmatched junction bases numbered 11, after V lost 6 bases and J lost 9 bases. Germline-derived CDR1 and CDR2 are MDHEN and SYDVKM. The chain's CDR3 is CASRFLAGETSEQFF. DNA for the CDR3: TGTGCCAGCAGATTCCTAGCGGGGGAGACAAGTGAGCAGTTCTTC.

J is TRBJ2-7 and V is TRBV19, with a possible D match to TRBD2 (6 bases). The CDR3 covers 13 residues. V was shortened by 5 bases and J by 4 bases, with 12 bases between the two germline ends. Germline CDR1 and CDR2: LNHDA and SQIVND (reference sequence). The CDR3 DNA follows: TGTGCCAGTAGTGTGCTCGGGGGTTACGAGCAGTACTTC. Its protein is CASSVLGGYEQYF.

Only one count was recorded for this clone. V usage is TRBV11-2 and J usage is TRBJ1-1; 7 bases match TRBD1. The CDR3 is made up of 14 amino acids. Germline V gene data show CDR1 as SGHAT and CDR2 as FQNNGV. Germline trimming cut 5 bases from V and 5 bases from J; bases unmatched to any gene: 8. The CDR3 DNA follows: TGTGCCAGCAGCGCTTACAGGGGTAGGACTGAAGCTTTCTTT. It encodes CASSAYRGRTEAFF.

This clone was recorded a few times. This CDR3 is CASQVGRSYEQYF. The CDR3 DNA reads as TGTGCCAGCCAGGTGGGCAGATCCTACGAGCAGTACTTC. This rearrangement joins TRBV27 to TRBJ2-7; D uncertain. Germline V gene sequence: CDR1 MNHEY, CDR2 SMNVEV (reference sequence). V lost 8 bases and J 1 base, leaving 12 bases between the germline ends. CDR3 length equals 13 residues.

The rearrangement joins TRBV28 to TRBJ1-2; D is unresolved. V was shortened by 6 bases and J by 2 bases, with 7 bases between the two germline ends. The CDR3 is 12 amino acids. Germline V gene data show CDR1 as MDHEN and CDR2 as SYDVKM. In DNA form, the CDR3 reads TGTGCCAGCAGGCTATCCAACTATGGCTACACCTTC. As protein: CASRLSNYGYTF.

J is TRBJ2-7 and V is TRBV28, with 7 bases matching TRBD1. CDR1 MDHEN and CDR2 SYDVKM come from the germline V gene. The trim removed 5 bases at V and 0 bases at J, leaving 10 bases unmatched. This CDR3 contains 16 residues. Written as DNA, the CDR3 is TGTGCCAGCAGTACCAGGGACAGACTAAGCTCCTACGAGCAGTACTTC. Translating it yields CASSTRDRLSSYEQYF. The complete variable domain, with remaining parts taken from reference TRBV28 and TRBJ2-7, reads DVKVTQSSRYLVKRTGEKVFLECVQDMDHENMFWYRQDPGLGLRLIYFSYDVKMKEKGDIPEGYSVSREKKERFSLILESASTNQTSMYLCASSTRDRLSSYEQYFGPGTRLTVT.

This chain connects TRBV27 to TRBJ1-1; 8 bases agree with TRBD1. J lost 1 base, V lost 7 bases, and 8 bases had no gene match. Germline CDR1 and CDR2: MNHEY and SMNVEV (reference sequence). The CDR3 is 15 residues long. CDR3 sequence (DNA): TGTGCCAGCACCTCGACAGGGGTCGCGAACACTGAAGCTTTCTTT. Its protein product is CASTSTGVANTEAFF.

The V gene is TRBV28, the J gene TRBJ2-7; 7 bases are shared with TRBD2. Trimming took 7 bases from V and 3 from J; bases not matched to a gene: 15. CDR3 size: 16 residues. Germline loops: CDR1 MDHEN, CDR2 SYDVKM. CDR3 protein: CASTAASASGGYEQYF. The CDR3 coding sequence is TGTGCCAGCACCGCCGCATCGGCTAGCGGAGGCTACGAGCAGTACTTC.

The V and J genes are TRBV30 and TRBJ1-1, with a weak D call TRBD1 (6 bases). Trimming cost V 5 bases and J 10 bases, with 17 bases left between them. There are 12 residues in the CDR3. Germline CDR1 GTSNPN, CDR2 SVGIG (reference sequence). The CDR3 loop is CAWDSQGFGAFF. DNA for the CDR3: TGTGCCTGGGATTCACAGGGATTTGGAGCTTTCTTT.

V usage is TRBV20-1 and J usage is TRBJ2-7; D is possibly TRBD2 (5 bases). The germline gives CDR1 DFQATT, CDR2 SNEGSKA (reference sequence). Trimming removed 5 bases at V and 3 bases at J, with 17 bases between. The CDR3 consists of 14 residues. The CDR3 loop reads CSAGVTSVNYEQYF. For the CDR3, the DNA is TGCAGTGCTGGTGTCACTAGTGTTAACTACGAGCAGTACTTC.

The genes are TRBV19 and TRBJ1-1; D not resolved. The germline gives CDR1 LNHDA, CDR2 SQIVND (reference sequence). V was cut by 4 bases and J by 4 bases, with 7 bases left in between. The CDR3 extends over 12 amino acids. DNA for the CDR3: TGTGCCAGTAGTACCCTCGTCACTGAAGCTTTCTTT. Residues: CASSTLVTEAFF.

The chain is built from TRBV19 and TRBJ1-2, with D perhaps matching TRBD1 (6 bases). Deletions cut 5 bases from V and 4 bases from J, with 11 bases between. The CDR3 loop spans 13 amino acids. CDR1 and CDR2 from the germline V gene are LNHDA and SQIVND (reference sequence). The CDR3 DNA reads TGTGCCAGTAGTGTACAGGGCCTCTATGGCTACACCTTC. Its translation is CASSVQGLYGYTF.